A selection of T cell receptor beta chains follows, all from one sample in a study of blood T cell repertoires in COVID-19. Sequencing used immunoSEQ multiplex PCR; TCRdb keeps in-frame clones, though not all of them. In the table there are 200,000 to 250,000 clones, around 80% of which are singletons. Sequencing used peripheral blood. The source is a woman aged 40 to 50 with acute or convalescent COVID-19. Both conserved end residues are part of each CDR3. Fields, in order: V gene, J gene, clone size, D gene, CDR3 protein, CDR3 DNA. A D gene is named only where the DNA matches it firmly. Some rows mark clone size as missing; the rest say once, few, many or name a class of expanded clone.

>TRBV4-1|TRBJ2-1|NA|TRBD2
CASSHTSGGKYNEQFF
TGCGCCAGCAGCCACACAAGCGGGGGGAAATACAATGAGCAGTTCTTC
>TRBV10-3|TRBJ2-7|NA|NA
CAISAWDSAYEQYF
TGTGCCATCAGCGCCTGGGACTCGGCCTACGAGCAGTACTTC
>TRBV11-2|TRBJ2-3|NA|TRBD2
CASSYGGRGLAGSTDTQYF
TGTGCCAGCAGCTATGGGGGTAGGGGACTAGCGGGAAGCACAGATACGCAGTATTTT
>TRBV7-6|TRBJ2-7|NA|NA
CASSLEAAATYEQYF
TGTGCCAGCAGCTTAGAAGCCGCGGCTACCTACGAGCAGTACTTC
>TRBV5-1|TRBJ1-3|NA|TRBD1
CASAFTGTDSGNTIYF
TGCGCCAGCGCATTCACCGGGACAGACTCTGGAAACACCATATATTTT
>TRBV6-2/TRBV6-3|TRBJ1-5|NA|TRBD1
CASSQGSTGVQPQHF
TGTGCCAGCAGCCAGGGGTCGACAGGGGTTCAGCCCCAGCATTTT
>TRBV5-1|TRBJ2-7|NA|TRBD2
CASSLERGGPSGGRLSYEQYF
TGCGCCAGCAGCTTAGAACGGGGTGGCCCTAGCGGGGGCCGACTCTCCTACGAGCAGTACTTC
>TRBV4-1|TRBJ2-7|few|TRBD1
CASSQTIPGQGLVEQYF
TGCGCCAGCAGCCAAACTATACCGGGACAGGGGTTGGTCGAGCAGTACTTC
>TRBV18|TRBJ2-1|NA|NA
CASSPPGVRSEQFF
TGTGCCAGCTCACCCCCGGGGGTAAGGAGCGAGCAGTTCTTC
>TRBV29-1|TRBJ2-1|NA|TRBD2
CSVTQRGSRSSYNEQFF
TGCAGCGTTACCCAGCGGGGGTCCCGGAGCTCCTACAATGAGCAGTTCTTC
>TRBV7-2|TRBJ2-7|NA|TRBD1
CASSYGDREIYEQYF
TGTGCCAGCAGCTATGGGGACAGAGAGATCTACGAGCAGTACTTC
>TRBV6-1|TRBJ1-1|NA|NA
CASSDPPSEAFF
TGTGCCAGCAGTGACCCCCCGTCTGAAGCTTTCTTT
>TRBV6-5|TRBJ2-3|NA|NA
CASSYRESTDTQYF
TGTGCCAGCAGCTACAGGGAGAGCACAGATACGCAGTATTTT
>TRBV2|TRBJ1-2|once|NA
CASSDPGYTYGYTF
TGTGCCAGCAGTGACCCGGGTTATACCTATGGCTACACCTTC
>TRBV5-1|TRBJ1-1|few|TRBD1
CASSSQGGREAFF
TGCGCCAGCAGCTCTCAGGGGGGTAGAGAAGCTTTCTTT
>TRBV30|TRBJ2-7|NA|TRBD1
CAWSVGTVGEQYF
TGTGCCTGGAGTGTAGGGACAGTCGGCGAGCAGTACTTC
>TRBV6-5|TRBJ2-1|NA|NA
CASRRDYNEQFF
TGTGCCAGCAGGAGAGATTACAATGAGCAGTTCTTC
>TRBV30|TRBJ2-7|NA|TRBD1
CAWTGGAYEQYF
TGTGCCTGGACAGGGGGCGCCTACGAGCAGTACTTC
>TRBV6-5|TRBJ1-5|NA|NA
CASSYGEGEPQHF
TGTGCCAGCAGTTACGGAGAGGGGGAGCCCCAGCATTTT
>TRBV27|TRBJ1-2|NA|NA
CASSPEGLNRDGYTF
TGTGCCAGCAGTCCCGAAGGCCTCAACAGAGATGGCTACACCTTC
>TRBV12-3/TRBV12-4|TRBJ1-2|NA|TRBD1
CASSFDRDYGYTF
TGTGCCAGCAGTTTTGACAGGGACTATGGCTACACCTTC
>TRBV24-1|TRBJ2-7|NA|NA
CATSDPFRDEQYF
TGTGCCACCAGTGATCCATTTCGGGACGAGCAGTACTTC
>TRBV5-4|TRBJ2-1|NA|TRBD2
CASSRPTSALDEQFF
TGTGCCAGCAGCCGCCCGACTAGCGCGCTTGATGAGCAGTTCTTC
>TRBV5-1|TRBJ2-7|NA|NA
CASSTDSTLYEQYF
TGCGCCAGCAGCACGGACTCTACCCTCTACGAGCAGTACTTC
>TRBV6-1|TRBJ2-5|NA|TRBD1
CASSDWDSRETQYF
TGTGCCAGCAGTGATTGGGACAGCAGAGAGACCCAGTACTTC
>TRBV19|TRBJ1-5|once|TRBD1
CASKDRPRTSNQPQHF
TGTGCCTCAAAGGACAGGCCGAGGACTAGCAATCAGCCCCAGCATTTT
>TRBV3-1/TRBV3-2|TRBJ1-2|NA|TRBD1
CASSPGTGNGYTF
TGTGCCAGCAGCCCTGGGACAGGGAATGGCTACACCTTC
>TRBV13|TRBJ2-7|NA|NA
CASSARDFSYEQYF
TGTGCCAGCAGCGCCCGGGACTTCTCCTACGAGCAGTACTTC